The rows below give T cell receptor beta chains drawn from one sample of a study of human T cells and chemical hapten exposure. TCRdb passed the RACE reads through MiXCR, listing each CDR3 protein once. Altogether tens of thousands of distinct CDR3 sequences are present, around 10% being singletons, with the ten largest covering around 4.5%. Source: whole blood, taken in connection with sensitization to the hapten diphenylcyclopropenone (DPC). The receptor set was obtained from a woman aged 45-59 years with alopecia areata. Some clones in this sample may be carry-over from other donors' samples. Both conserved end residues are trimmed from each CDR3.

v_gene,CDR3aa
TRBV7-2,ASSLTSGEYSGANVLT
TRBV7-9,ASSPPGAGRTGELF
TRBV7-8,ASSLVFPRGNEKLF
TRBV7-3,ASSSNSGGRTDTQY
TRBV28,ASSSWDPVEY
TRBV6-6,ASSYGNRELH
TRBV6-2/TRBV6-3,ASSYSIAGDNNEQF
TRBV29-1,SVFGTSGEYNEQF
TRBV6-4,ASSDLNEQF
TRBV27,ASSSPGMAGRPGELF
TRBV29-1,SVGGVATGELF
TRBV6-5,ASRVDYKTGELF
TRBV21-1,ASSRCRGLYNSPLH
TRBV3-1,ASSPDLYEQY
TRBV28,ASRPGDVRANVLT
TRBV5-1,ASSSDTSKNIQY